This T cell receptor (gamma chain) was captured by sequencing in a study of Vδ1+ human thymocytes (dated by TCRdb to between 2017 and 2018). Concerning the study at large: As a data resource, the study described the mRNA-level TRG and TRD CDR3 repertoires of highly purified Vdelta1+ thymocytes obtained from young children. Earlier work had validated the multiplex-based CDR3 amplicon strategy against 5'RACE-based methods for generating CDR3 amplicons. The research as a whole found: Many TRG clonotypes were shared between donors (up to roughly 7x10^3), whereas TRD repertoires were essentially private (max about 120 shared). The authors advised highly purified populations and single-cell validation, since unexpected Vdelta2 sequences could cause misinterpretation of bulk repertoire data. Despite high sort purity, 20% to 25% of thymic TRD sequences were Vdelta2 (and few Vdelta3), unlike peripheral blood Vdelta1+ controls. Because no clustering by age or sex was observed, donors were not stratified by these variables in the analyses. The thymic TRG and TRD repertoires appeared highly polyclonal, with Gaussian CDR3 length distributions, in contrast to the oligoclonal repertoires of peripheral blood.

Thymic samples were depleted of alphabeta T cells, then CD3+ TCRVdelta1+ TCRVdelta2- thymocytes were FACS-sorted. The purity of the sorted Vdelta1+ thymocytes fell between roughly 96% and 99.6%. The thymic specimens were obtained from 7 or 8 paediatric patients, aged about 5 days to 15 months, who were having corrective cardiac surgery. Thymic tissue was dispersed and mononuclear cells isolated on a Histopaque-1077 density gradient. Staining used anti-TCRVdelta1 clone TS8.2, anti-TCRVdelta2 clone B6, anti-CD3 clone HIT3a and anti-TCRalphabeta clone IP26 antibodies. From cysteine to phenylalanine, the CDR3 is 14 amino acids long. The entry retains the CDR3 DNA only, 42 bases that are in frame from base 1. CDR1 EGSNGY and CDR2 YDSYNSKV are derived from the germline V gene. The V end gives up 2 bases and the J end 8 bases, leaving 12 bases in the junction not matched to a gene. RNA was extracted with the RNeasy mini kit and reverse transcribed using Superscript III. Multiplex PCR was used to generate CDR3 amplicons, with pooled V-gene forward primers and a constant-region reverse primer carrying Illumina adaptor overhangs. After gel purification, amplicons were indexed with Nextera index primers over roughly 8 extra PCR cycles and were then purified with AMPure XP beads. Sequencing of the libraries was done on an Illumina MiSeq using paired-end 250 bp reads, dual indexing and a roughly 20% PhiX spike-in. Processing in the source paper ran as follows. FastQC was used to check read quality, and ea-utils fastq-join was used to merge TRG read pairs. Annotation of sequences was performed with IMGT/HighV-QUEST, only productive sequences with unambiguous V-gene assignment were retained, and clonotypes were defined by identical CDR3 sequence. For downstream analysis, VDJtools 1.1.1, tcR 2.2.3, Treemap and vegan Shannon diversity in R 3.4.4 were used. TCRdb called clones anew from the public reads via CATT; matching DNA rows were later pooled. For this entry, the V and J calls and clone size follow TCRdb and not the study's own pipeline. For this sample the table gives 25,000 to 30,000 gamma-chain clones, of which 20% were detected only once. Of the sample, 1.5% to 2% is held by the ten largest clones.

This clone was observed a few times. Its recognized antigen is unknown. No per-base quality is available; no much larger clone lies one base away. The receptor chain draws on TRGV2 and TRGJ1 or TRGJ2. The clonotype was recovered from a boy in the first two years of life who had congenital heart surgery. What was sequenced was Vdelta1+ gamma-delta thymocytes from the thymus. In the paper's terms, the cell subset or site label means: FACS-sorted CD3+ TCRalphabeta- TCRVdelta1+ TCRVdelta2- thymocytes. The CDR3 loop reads CATWDDHPRDKKLF. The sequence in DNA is TGTGCCACCTGGGACGACCACCCAAGGGATAAGAAACTCTTT.